A single sample is the source of the 14 T cell receptor beta chains below, sequenced in a study of cytomegalovirus exposure and HLA in healthy donors. PCR employed 60 Vbeta and 13 Jbeta primers. Here immunoSEQ multiplex PCR was the method, and the copy in TCRdb shows in-frame clones only, minus some. The table includes 120,000 to 150,000 clones, roughly 80% detected once. Source material: PBMCs. All receptors derive from a woman aged 30 to 39 in good health and CMV-seronegative.

The chain combines TRBV20-1 with TRBJ1-1, with 7 bases that match TRBD1. V shed 5 bases, J shed 5 bases, and the junction held 2 bases outside the gene matches. The germline V gene has CDR1 DFQATT and CDR2 SNEGSKA (reference sequence). CDR3 length: 11 amino acids. CDR3: CSAPRGTEAFF. The DNA for the CDR3 is TGCAGTGCTCCCAGGGGGACTGAAGCTTTCTTT.

This chain uses TRBV30 with TRBJ1-4, with 7 bases that match TRBD1. The CDR3 runs 14 residues. With V trimmed by 0 bases and J by 5 bases, 3 bases remained unmatched. Germline V gene sequence: CDR1 GTSNPN, CDR2 SVGIG (reference sequence). CDR3 bases: TGTGCCTGGAGTGTGGGACAGCTGAATGAAAAACTGTTTTTT. Its protein product is CAWSVGQLNEKLFF.

This clone was seen a few times. V is TRBV7-2 and J is TRBJ2-2; a weak D match, TRBD1 (6 bases). CDR3 length: 15 amino acids. V was pared by 1 base and J by 4 bases, with 10 bases between. Germline V gene lookup returns CDR1 SGHTA and CDR2 FQGNSA. This CDR3 reads CASSLGGRGTGELFF. CDR3 sequence (DNA): TGTGCCAGCAGCTTAGGGGGGCGAGGCACCGGGGAGCTGTTTTTT.

The J gene is TRBJ2-1, the V gene TRBV30, with 7 bases lining up with TRBD2. CDR1 is GTSNPN and CDR2 is SVGIG in the germline V gene (reference sequence). The CDR3 extends over 14 amino acids. V dropped 7 bases and J dropped 4; count of bases not matched to a gene: 10. The CDR3 region is CALTGGRVYNEQFF. The CDR3 DNA sequence: TGTGCCTTAACTGGGGGGAGGGTATACAATGAGCAGTTCTTC.

This clone was found once. The chain employs TRBV4-2 and TRBJ2-3; tentative D call: TRBD2 (6 bases). The CDR3 is 16 residues long. From germline, CDR1 is LGHNA and CDR2 YNFKEQ. V lost 0 bases, J lost 2 bases, and 12 bases lay in between. The CDR3 protein is CASSQEAGPVTDTQYF. CDR3 nucleotides: TGTGCCAGCAGCCAAGAGGCGGGGCCGGTCACAGATACGCAGTATTTT.

V usage is TRBV28 and J usage is TRBJ2-1; 7 bases align to TRBD1. CDR1 is MDHEN, CDR2 SYDVKM, per germline. V shed 6 bases and J 5 bases; nucleotides not matched to a gene: 4. The CDR3 covers 13 residues. The CDR3 DNA reads TGTGCCAGCAGCAGGGACAGTCACAATGAGCAGTTCTTC. Amino acid sequence: CASSRDSHNEQFF. The variable domain in full, with the rest retrieved from reference TRBV28 and TRBJ2-1, is DVKVTQSSRYLVKRTGEKVFLECVQDMDHENMFWYRQDPGLGLRLIYFSYDVKMKEKGDIPEGYSVSREKKERFSLILESASTNQTSMYLCASSRDSHNEQFFGPGTRLTVL.

A few counts support this clone. The chain carries TRBV19 and TRBJ1-1; unclear D gene. This CDR3 is built from 12 residues. Germline V gene sequence: CDR1 LNHDA, CDR2 SQIVND (reference sequence). Trimming removed 4 bases from V and 8 bases from J, with 11 bases in between. CDR3 residues: CASSSWAAEAFF. The CDR3 DNA reads as TGTGCCAGTAGTAGTTGGGCAGCCGAAGCTTTCTTT. The whole variable domain, remainder taken from reference TRBV19 and TRBJ1-1, is DGGITQSPKYLFRKEGQNVTLSCEQNLNHDAMYWYRQDPGQGLRLIYYSQIVNDFQKGDIAEGYSVSREKKESFPLTVTSAQKNPTAFYLCASSSWAAEAFFGQGTRLTVV.

The J gene is TRBJ1-2, the V gene TRBV20-1; TRBD1 is a possible D gene (6 bases). Germline assignment: CDR1 DFQATT and CDR2 SNEGSKA (reference sequence). Trimming cost V 5 bases and J 7 bases, with 11 bases left between them. CDR3 size: 11 residues. CDR3 bases: TGCAGTGCTCGTTGGACAGCTGGCTACACCTTC. Its translation is CSARWTAGYTF.

This clone was detected only once. This chain joins TRBV30 and TRBJ1-6; TRBD1 matches at 9 bases. The CDR3 extends over 15 amino acids. Trimming took 1 base from V and 6 from J; bases not matched to a gene: 4. The germline V gene encodes CDR1 GTSNPN and CDR2 SVGIG (reference sequence). The CDR3 loop is CAWSEGTGFNSPLHF. Here the CDR3 DNA reads TGTGCCTGGAGTGAGGGGACAGGGTTTAATTCACCCCTCCACTTT.

As to this clone: A junction boundary mismatches the germline segment, possibly from a read error. The chain combines TRBV27 with TRBJ2-4; a possible D gene is TRBD1 (6 bases). Germline loops: CDR1 MNHEY, CDR2 SMNVEV (reference sequence). CDR3 length: 14 amino acids. The CDR3 nucleotides read TGTGCCAGCAGTTTAGTTGGGGGCGGGCACATTCAGTGCTTC. It codes for CASSLVGGGHIQCF.

The J gene is TRBJ1-4, the V gene TRBV29-1; D is unresolved. CDR1 is SQVTM, CDR2 ANQGSEA, per germline. Trimming removed 3 bases at V and 7 bases at J, with 12 bases between. The CDR3 is 13 residues long. CDR3 DNA sequence: TGCAGCGTTGAGATCGGGAGCGGTGAAAAACTGTTTTTT. It is translated as CSVEIGSGEKLFF.

The V call is TRBV20-1, the J call TRBJ1-2; D remains unclear. This CDR3 comprises 11 residues. From germline, CDR1 is DFQATT and CDR2 SNEGSKA (reference sequence). Trimming shortened V by 4 bases and J by 6 bases, and 9 bases separated the two germline ends. CDR3 amino acids: CSATGQDGYTF. For the CDR3, the DNA is TGCAGTGCTACAGGTCAGGATGGCTACACCTTC.

V gene TRBV10-3 combines with J gene TRBJ1-4; D remains unclear. There are 13 residues in the CDR3. Germline CDR1 reads ENHRY; CDR2 reads SYGVKD. Trimming removed 5 bases from V and 6 bases from J, with 10 bases in between. CDR3 in amino acids: CAISSGLDEKLFF. CDR3 bases: TGTGCCATCAGTTCAGGTCTGGATGAAAAACTGTTTTTT.

CDR3 DNA: TGTGCCAGCAGCCTAAAACCGGACAGGGCAATCACCCAGTACTTC. It yields the protein CASSLKPDRAITQYF. This chain joins TRBV7-2 and TRBJ2-5; TRBD1 aligns across 8 bases. Germline V gene lookup returns CDR1 SGHTA and CDR2 FQGNSA. V lost 5 bases, J lost 8 bases, and 13 bases stayed unmatched. This CDR3 is 15 amino acids long.